This T cell receptor beta chain was captured in a study of T cell responses to AZD1222 COVID-19 vaccine. With 5 bases removed from V and 0 bases from J, the gap between germline ends came to 14 bases. The CDR3 totals 16 residues. Per the germline V gene, CDR1 is LNHDA and CDR2 is SQIVND (reference sequence). Using immunoSEQ multiplex PCR, the repertoire was profiled, and TCRdb retains in-frame clones only, with some absent. The repertoire includes some 200,000 clones, approximately 95% of them detected once, and roughly 1% sits in the top ten. The TCR originated in an adult who received the AZD1222 COVID-19 vaccine. Sequences were derived from peripheral blood, sampled 28 days after the second AZD1222 dose. This chain connects TRBV19 to TRBJ1-3; the D is unclear. In DNA form, the CDR3 reads TGTGCCAGTAGTGCCCGGCTTCGGGTCTCTGGAAACACCATATATTTT. Translation gives CASSARLRVSGNTIYF.